This T cell receptor (beta chain) was recorded in a study of blood T cell repertoires in COVID-19. Study-wide background: Whether acute or convalescent, the COVID-19 samples came from the United States, Italy and Spain. PBMCs, B-cell-depleted T cells, or T cells provided the cDNA or gDNA that made up the material.

This CDR3 is built from 16 residues. Germline lookup yields CDR1 KGHDR and CDR2 SFDVKD. The V and J ends lost 3 bases and 2 bases, in that order; junction bases with no gene match: 4. In the original processing: Estimates of nucleated cell counts were drawn from the amplification of reference gene primers. The table came from immunoSEQ multiplex PCR; TCRdb's copy has only in-frame clones and leaves some out. The V and J calls and clone size come from that table; D and trimming were worked out from the DNA. Found here are almost 250,000 clones, 86% of them singletons; the top ten hold approximately 6%.

The chain couples TRBV24-1 to TRBJ2-1, with 9 bases identical to TRBD2. The TCR sequence derives from a woman of 80 years or more with COVID-19, enrolled during active disease. The sequencing input was peripheral blood. The CDR3 DNA is TGTGCCACCAGTGATCCGGGACTAGCACCCTACAATGAGCAGTTCTTC. It specifies CATSDPGLAPYNEQFF.